This T cell receptor beta chain comes out of a study of lymphopenia after photon versus proton radiotherapy. Study-wide results and caveats: Authors raise, but do not show, better survival with proton therapy. After lymphocyte nadir, photon-treated repertoires showed oligoclonal expansion, especially CD8+ Temra. Proton therapy kept repertoires fairly stable, unlike photons, which gained effector/memory cells. A bigger post-nadir fall in TCR diversity correlated inversely with survival time in deceased patients.

Turning to this clone: Its antigen is undetermined.

Profiling relied on immunoSEQ multiplex PCR, and the TCRdb table lists in-frame clones only, not all of them. The profile shows more than 45,000 clones, approximately 88% of them singletons. The CDR3 covers 10 residues. The germline V gene has CDR1 SNHLY and CDR2 FYNNEI. V lost 10 bases and J lost 2, with 5 bases in between. Sequenced material: peripheral blood, taken from a patient treated with proton-based radiotherapy. This sequence originates from a man aged 55 to 70 with pancreatic cancer. The rearrangement joins TRBV2 to TRBJ2-5, with D uncertain. The DNA of the CDR3 is TGTGCCACACGACAAGAGACCCAGTACTTC. It codes for CATRQETQYF.